This T cell receptor (beta chain) was recovered during a study of cytomegalovirus exposure and HLA in healthy donors. Looking at the study overall: From some 180 million T cells, an earlier analysis saw approximately 110 million unique TCR beta sequences. Study-level findings and limits: A later analysis reportedly found that, within productive TCRs, an Asian-associated ancestry cluster had fewer N-insertions than the mean observed across the roughly 630 donors.

CDR3 length: 13 amino acids. V shed 3 bases and J shed 2 bases, with 7 bases lying between them. Germline V gene lookup returns CDR1 LNHDA and CDR2 SQIVND (reference sequence). The PCR was carried out with 60 Vbeta primers and 13 Jbeta primers. The method was immunoSEQ multiplex PCR; TCRdb's version includes in-frame clones alone and lacks a portion of them. The table has about 200,000 clones, roughly three quarters seen once. On this clone: Antigen unknown.

This sequence originates from a man aged 50 to 59 in good health and CMV-seronegative. The sequencing sample was made of PBMCs. V is TRBV19 and J is TRBJ1-1; no firm D call. CDR3 amino acids: CASSMGRNTEAFF. The CDR3 region has the DNA TGTGCCAGTAGTATGGGCAGAAACACTGAAGCTTTCTTT. The whole variable domain, filled in from reference TRBV19 and TRBJ1-1, reads DGGITQSPKYLFRKEGQNVTLSCEQNLNHDAMYWYRQDPGQGLRLIYYSQIVNDFQKGDIAEGYSVSREKKESFPLTVTSAQKNPTAFYLCASSMGRNTEAFFGQGTRLTVV.